The following is a TCR beta chain sequence with its context. What it recognizes is unknown. Autoimmune disease history or systemic immunosuppression led to patient exclusion. The CDR3 totals 15 residues. In germline, CDR1 is MNHNS, CDR2 SASEGT. V gave up 5 bases and J gave up 6 bases, with 14 bases separating them. The protocol was immunoSEQ multiplex PCR, while the TCRdb copy is restricted to in-frame clones and leaves out a portion. The table includes 120,000 or so clones, roughly 87% detected once. This specimen comes from a study of OX40 agonist ivuxolimab in advanced cancers. Study as a whole: Patients took ivuxolimab, an agonistic anti-OX40 (CD134) antibody. Every patient in dose escalation had hepatocellular carcinoma, melanoma, renal cell or head and neck cancer. Study findings and constraints: CD8+ T cells showed, on average, more clonal expansion than CD4+ cells.

Sequenced material: CD4+ or CD8+ T cells sorted from blood, taken in a trial of the OX40 agonist ivuxolimab. The sequence derives from an adult with an advanced solid tumor such as melanoma, head and neck, liver or kidney cancer. This chain joins TRBV6-1 and TRBJ1-6; D not certain. The CDR3 is CASSPGPWGNSPLHF. The CDR3 DNA follows: TGTGCCAGCAGTCCGGGTCCATGGGGTAATTCACCCCTCCACTTT.